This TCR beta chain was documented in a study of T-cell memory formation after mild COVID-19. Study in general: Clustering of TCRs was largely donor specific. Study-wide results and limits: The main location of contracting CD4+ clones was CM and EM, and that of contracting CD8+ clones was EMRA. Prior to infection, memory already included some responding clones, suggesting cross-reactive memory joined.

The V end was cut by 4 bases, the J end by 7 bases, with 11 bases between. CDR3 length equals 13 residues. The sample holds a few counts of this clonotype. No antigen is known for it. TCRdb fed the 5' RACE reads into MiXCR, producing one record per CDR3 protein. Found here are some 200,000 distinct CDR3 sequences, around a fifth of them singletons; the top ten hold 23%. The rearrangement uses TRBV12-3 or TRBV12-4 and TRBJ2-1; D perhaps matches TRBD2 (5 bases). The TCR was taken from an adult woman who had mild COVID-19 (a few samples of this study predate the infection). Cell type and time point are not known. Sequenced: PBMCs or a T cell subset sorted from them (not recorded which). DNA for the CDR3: TGTGCCAGCAGTTGGGCCCCGGGGAATGAGCAGTTCTTC. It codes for CASSWAPGNEQFF.